Listed here is a single T cell receptor beta chain. The antigen is not known. The germline gives CDR1 SGDLS, CDR2 YYNGEE. The V gene lost 3 bases and the J gene lost 4 bases, with 11 bases spanning the gap. The CDR3 runs 14 residues. These data belong to a study of OX40 agonist ivuxolimab in advanced cancers. Overall study findings and caveats: Some of the nonresponding patients also showed low levels of normalized T-cell clonal expansion. On average, a greater number of expanded clones characterised CD8+ T cells relative to CD4+.

Here immunoSEQ multiplex PCR was the method, and the copy in TCRdb shows in-frame clones only, minus some. The table has some 50,000 clones, 85% to 90% seen once. The TCR sequence derives from an adult with an advanced solid tumor such as melanoma, head and neck, liver or kidney cancer. V gene TRBV9 combines with J gene TRBJ1-3; weak D call: TRBD1 (5 bases). The sample was CD4+ or CD8+ T cells sorted from blood, taken in a trial of the OX40 agonist ivuxolimab. The CDR3 region is CASSEGVPGNTIYF. The CDR3 region has the DNA TGTGCCAGCAGCGAAGGGGTACCCGGAAACACCATATATTTT. The variable domain in full, with the rest retrieved from reference TRBV9 and TRBJ1-3, is DSGVTQTPKHLITATGQRVTLRCSPRSGDLSVYWYQQSLDQGLQFLIQYYNGEERAKGNILERFSAQQFPDLHSELNLSSLELGDSALYFCASSEGVPGNTIYFGEGSWLTVV.